The T cell receptor (beta chain) described here comes from a study of neurological immune-mediated disorders. Study outcomes and limitations: Phylogenetic grouping assigned the repertoires of 18 of 34 multiple sclerosis patients to one related-CDR3 cluster, which constitutes a possible signature.

Over 170 million TCR-beta sequences, together covering 15-18 subjects, were produced by every individual sequencing run that was carried out. TCRdb reprocessed the 5' RACE reads via MiXCR and lists one record per CDR3 protein. The table includes 70,000 to 90,000 distinct CDR3 sequences, around 4.6% detected once. The sample holds many counts of this clonotype. Antigen unknown. Trimming took off 5 bases at V and 10 bases at J, with 21 bases between the two ends. Germline-derived CDR1 and CDR2 are SGHAT and FQNNGV. The CDR3 is 15 amino acids. This clonotype originated in a woman aged 30 to 39 with multiple sclerosis. The V call is TRBV11-2, the J call TRBJ2-1, with D unclear. The sample taken for sequencing was PBMCs. The CDR3 protein is CASSPPSGPSMEQFF. Written as DNA, the CDR3 is TGTGCCAGCAGCCCCCCCTCAGGACCTTCAATGGAGCAGTTCTTC.